This T cell receptor beta chain was sequenced in a study of technical replicates of blood from a few donors (dated by TCRdb to the late 2010s). A single count supports this clone. Its recognized antigen is unknown. Nothing much larger sits one base from this clone, and base qualities are not available. Trimming removed 9 bases from V and 3 bases from J, leaving 15 bases between the germline ends. The germline V gene specifies MNHNS as CDR1 and SASEGT as CDR2. The CDR3 contains 13 residues, cysteine and phenylalanine counted. Only the CDR3 region is kept as DNA, spanning 39 bases read in frame from base 1. Library preparation employed the immunoSEQ multiplex PCR assay. The clones in this table, taken by TCRdb from immuneACCESS, are in-frame only. Not every clone is retained; where verified, under half of the shortfall comes from an unresolved V gene, and the cause of the rest is unknown. This sample lists tens of thousands of clones; 95% to 98% were detected once. The ten biggest clones cover roughly 0.17% of the sample.

The sample was T cells isolated from PBMCs. The chain is encoded by TRBV6-1 joined to TRBJ2-7, and perhaps TRBD1 as D gene, on 6 matching bases. The sequence was obtained from a human donor in good health. The CDR3 region reads CASSPGHLYEQYF. At the DNA level, the sequence is TGTGCCAGTAGCCCGGGACACCTCTACGAGCAGTACTTC.